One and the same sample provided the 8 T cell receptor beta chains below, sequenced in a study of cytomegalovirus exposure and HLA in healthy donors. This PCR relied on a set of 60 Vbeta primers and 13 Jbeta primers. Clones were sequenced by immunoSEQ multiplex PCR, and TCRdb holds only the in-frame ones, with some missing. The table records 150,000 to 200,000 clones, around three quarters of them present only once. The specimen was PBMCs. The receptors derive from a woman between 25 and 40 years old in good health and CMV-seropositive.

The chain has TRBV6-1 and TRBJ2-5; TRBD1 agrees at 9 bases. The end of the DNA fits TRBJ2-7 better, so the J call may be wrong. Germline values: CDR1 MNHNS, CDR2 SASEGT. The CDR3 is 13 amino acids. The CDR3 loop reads CASTARQGDEQYF. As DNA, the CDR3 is TGTGCCAGCACCGCGAGACAGGGGGACGAGCAGTACTTC.

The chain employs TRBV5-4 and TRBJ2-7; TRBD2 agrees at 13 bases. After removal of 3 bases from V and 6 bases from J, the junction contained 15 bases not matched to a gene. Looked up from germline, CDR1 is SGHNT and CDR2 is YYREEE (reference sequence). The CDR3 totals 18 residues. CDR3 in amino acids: CASSSKGLAGRGAFEQYF. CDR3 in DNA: TGTGCCAGCAGCTCGAAGGGACTAGCGGGGCGGGGGGCCTTCGAGCAGTACTTC. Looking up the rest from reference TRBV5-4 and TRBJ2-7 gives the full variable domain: ETGVTQSPTHLIKTRGQQVTLRCSSQSGHNTVSWYQQALGQGPQFIFQYYREEENGRGNFPPRFSGLQFPNYSSELNVNALELDDSALYLCASSSKGLAGRGAFEQYFGPGTRLTVT.

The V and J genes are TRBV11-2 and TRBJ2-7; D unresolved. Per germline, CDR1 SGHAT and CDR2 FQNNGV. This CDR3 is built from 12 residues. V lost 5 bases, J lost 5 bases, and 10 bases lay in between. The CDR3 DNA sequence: TGTGCCAGCAGCCTCTACCCCAACGAGCAGTACTTC. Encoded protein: CASSLYPNEQYF.

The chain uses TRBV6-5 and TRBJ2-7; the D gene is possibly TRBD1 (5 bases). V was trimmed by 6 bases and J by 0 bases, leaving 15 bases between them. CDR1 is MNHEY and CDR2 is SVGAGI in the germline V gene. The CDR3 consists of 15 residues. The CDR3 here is CASSRAGSTSYEQYF. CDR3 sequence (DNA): TGTGCCAGCAGCCGAGCAGGGTCCACCTCCTACGAGCAGTACTTC.

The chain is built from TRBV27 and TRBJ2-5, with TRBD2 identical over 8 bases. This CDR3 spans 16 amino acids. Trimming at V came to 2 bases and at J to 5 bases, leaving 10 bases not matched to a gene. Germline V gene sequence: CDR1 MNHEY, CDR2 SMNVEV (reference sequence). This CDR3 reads CASSLPGGAPEETQYF. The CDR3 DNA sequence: TGTGCCAGCAGTTTACCCGGGGGGGCCCCGGAGGAGACCCAGTACTTC.

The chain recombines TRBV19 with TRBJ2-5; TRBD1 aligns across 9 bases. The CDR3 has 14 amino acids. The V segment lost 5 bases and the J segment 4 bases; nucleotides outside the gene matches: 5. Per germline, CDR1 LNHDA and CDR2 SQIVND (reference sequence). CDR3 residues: CASSVDRGGETQYF. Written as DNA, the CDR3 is TGTGCCAGTAGTGTGGACAGGGGAGGAGAGACCCAGTACTTC.

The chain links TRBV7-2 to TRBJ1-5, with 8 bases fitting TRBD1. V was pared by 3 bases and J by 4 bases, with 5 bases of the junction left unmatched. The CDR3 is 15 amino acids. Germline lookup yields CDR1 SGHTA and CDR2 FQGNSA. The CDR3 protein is CASSLTGDGNQPQHF. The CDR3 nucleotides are TGTGCCAGCAGCTTGACAGGGGATGGAAATCAGCCCCAGCATTTT. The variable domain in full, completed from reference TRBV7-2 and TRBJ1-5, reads GAGVSQSPSNKVTEKGKDVELRCDPISGHTALYWYRQSLGQGLEFLIYFQGNSAPDKSGLPSDRFSAERTGGSVSTLTIQRTQQEDSAVYLCASSLTGDGNQPQHFGDGTRLSIL.

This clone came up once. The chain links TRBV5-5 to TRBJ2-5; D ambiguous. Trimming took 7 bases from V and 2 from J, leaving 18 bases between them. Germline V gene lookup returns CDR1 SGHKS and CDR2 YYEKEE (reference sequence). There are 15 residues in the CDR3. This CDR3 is CASARVVALQETQYF. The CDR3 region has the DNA TGTGCCAGCGCCCGTGTCGTGGCCTTACAAGAGACCCAGTACTTC.